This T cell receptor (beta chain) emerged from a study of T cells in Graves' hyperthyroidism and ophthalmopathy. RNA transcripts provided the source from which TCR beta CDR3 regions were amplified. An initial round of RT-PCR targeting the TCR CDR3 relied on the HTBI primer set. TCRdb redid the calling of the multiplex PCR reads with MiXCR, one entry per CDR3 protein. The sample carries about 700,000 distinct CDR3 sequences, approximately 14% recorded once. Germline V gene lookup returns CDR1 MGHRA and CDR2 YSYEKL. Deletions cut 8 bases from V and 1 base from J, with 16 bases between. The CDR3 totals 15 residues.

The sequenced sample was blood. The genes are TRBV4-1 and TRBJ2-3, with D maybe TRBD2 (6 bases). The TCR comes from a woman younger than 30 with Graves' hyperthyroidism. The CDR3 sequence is CASRGRGKGTDTQYF. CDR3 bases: TGCGCCAGCCGAGGACGCGGGAAAGGCACAGATACGCAGTATTTT.